Listed here are 20 T cell receptor beta chains from one sample, sequenced in a study of T cell changes during pregnancy in multiple sclerosis. TCRdb's copy holds only in-frame clones and misses some; the assay was immunoSEQ multiplex PCR. The sample lists over 35,000 clones, 91% occurring once. Sequencing used CD4+ T cells from peripheral blood mononuclear cells, obtained in the second trimester of pregnancy. These receptors were collected from a female donor in good health, enrolled as a control in a pregnancy study.

The chain uses TRBV11-2 and TRBJ1-3; no clear D. The CDR3 spans 16 residues. Trimming stripped 5 bases from V and 3 bases from J, with 17 bases between. Per germline, CDR1 SGHAT and CDR2 FQNNGV. CDR3 sequence reads: CASSPVGGGFGNTIYF. The CDR3 nucleotides are TGTGCCAGCAGCCCTGTCGGTGGCGGGTTTGGAAACACCATATATTTT.

The V call is TRBV5-1, the J call TRBJ1-1; D gene ambiguous. The germline CDR1 and CDR2 sequences are SGHRS and YFSETQ. The CDR3 covers 16 residues. Trimming pared 0 bases from V and 4 bases from J, leaving 16 bases between. CDR3 bases: TGCGCCAGCAGCTTGGGCGGGGATTGGAGGAGCACTGAAGCTTTCTTT. This codes for CASSLGGDWRSTEAFF.

The chain carries TRBV5-4 and TRBJ1-4; D perhaps matches TRBD1 (6 bases). V was pared by 0 bases and J by 0 bases, with 9 bases between. The CDR3 consists of 16 residues. From germline, CDR1 is SGHNT and CDR2 YYREEE (reference sequence). The CDR3 is CASSLAGQSTNEKLFF. The CDR3, as DNA: TGTGCCAGCAGCTTGGCCGGACAGTCAACTAATGAAAAACTGTTTTTT.

The chain's CDR3 is CASSYSVSPGATEAFF. The CDR3 DNA is TGTGCCAGCAGTTACTCGGTTTCCCCCGGAGCCACTGAAGCTTTCTTT. V usage is TRBV6-5 and J usage is TRBJ1-1; D call uncertain. The CDR3 is 16 residues long. V gave up 0 bases and J gave up 4 bases, with 15 bases separating them. Germline lookup yields CDR1 MNHEY and CDR2 SVGAGI.

The J gene is TRBJ1-1, the V gene TRBV5-1; 10 nucleotides agree with TRBD1. V shed 3 bases, J shed 8 bases, and the junction held 4 bases outside the gene matches. The CDR3 has 13 amino acids. The germline gives CDR1 SGHRS, CDR2 YFSETQ. The CDR3 sequence is CASSSGDRGEAFF. In DNA, the CDR3 is TGCGCCAGCAGCTCCGGGGACAGGGGAGAAGCTTTCTTT.

This clone was observed a single time. V is TRBV7-9 and J is TRBJ2-1, with D maybe TRBD2 (7 bases). The germline V gene encodes CDR1 SEHNR and CDR2 FQNEAQ (reference sequence). This CDR3 is 16 amino acids long. V lost 3 bases and J lost 7, with 19 bases in between. CDR3: CASSFLTGGLGNEQFF. The CDR3 coding sequence is TGTGCCAGCAGCTTCCTTACGGGGGGCTTGGGAAATGAGCAGTTCTTC.

The V gene is TRBV2, the J gene TRBJ1-1, with D uncertain. CDR3 length equals 9 residues. Germline V gene data show CDR1 as SNHLY and CDR2 as FYNNEI. Between the trimmed V and J ends, which lost 8 bases and 6 bases, there was a span of 4 bases. CDR3 sequence: CASEAEAFF. The DNA for the CDR3 is TGTGCCAGCGAGGCTGAAGCTTTCTTT.

V is TRBV5-1 and J is TRBJ2-1, with 12 bases matching TRBD2. Germline V gene data show CDR1 as SGHRS and CDR2 as YFSETQ. The CDR3 covers 16 residues. J lost 7 bases, V lost 4 bases, and 9 bases had no gene match. Written as DNA, the CDR3 is TGCGCCAGCAGCCCCCTGACTAGCGGGAGCGTTAATGAGCAGTTCTTC. This encodes CASSPLTSGSVNEQFF. The whole variable domain, filled in from reference TRBV5-1 and TRBJ2-1, reads KAGVTQTPRYLIKTRGQQVTLSCSPISGHRSVSWYQQTPGQGLQFLFEYFSETQRNKGNFPGRFSGRQFSNSRSEMNVSTLELGDSALYLCASSPLTSGSVNEQFFGPGTRLTVL.

This chain links TRBV28 with TRBJ2-1; TRBD1 aligns across 8 bases. Germline values: CDR1 MDHEN, CDR2 SYDVKM. V dropped 5 bases and J dropped 4; count of bases not matched to a gene: 4. This CDR3 contains 14 residues. CDR3 in DNA: TGTGCCAGCAGTCTACAGGGGGGATACAATGAGCAGTTCTTC. Translated, it gives CASSLQGGYNEQFF.

V and J are TRBV19 and TRBJ2-2, with TRBD1 as a possible D gene (6 bases). The CDR3 is 16 amino acids. Between the trimmed V and J ends, which lost 6 bases and 0 bases, there was a span of 14 bases. CDR1 and CDR2 (germline): LNHDA, SQIVND (reference sequence). The CDR3 region has the DNA TGTGCCAGTAGGGGAACAGGGCTCGCGAACACCGGGGAGCTGTTTTTT. Protein product: CASRGTGLANTGELFF.

J is TRBJ1-1 and V is TRBV27; 10 bases map to TRBD1. The junction had 9 bases not matched to a gene; V was cut back by 6 bases and J by 5 bases. The CDR3 has 15 residues. The V gene's germline CDR1 is MNHEY and CDR2 SMNVEV (reference sequence). The CDR3 here is CASRIDRGRGTEAFF. In DNA, the CDR3 is TGTGCCAGCAGGATAGACAGGGGGCGCGGAACTGAAGCTTTCTTT.

CDR3 coding DNA: TGCAGCGCGGGCAGGGGGCGTGGGACTGAAGCTTTCTTT. Protein product: CSAGRGRGTEAFF. This chain connects TRBV29-1 to TRBJ1-1, with TRBD1 matching over 8 bases. J lost 5 bases, V lost 7 bases, and 9 bases had no gene match. The CDR3 runs 13 residues. Germline V gene sequence: CDR1 SQVTM, CDR2 ANQGSEA.

The V call is TRBV6-5, the J call TRBJ1-2, with TRBD1 identical over 9 bases. Germline V gene data show CDR1 as MNHEY and CDR2 as SVGAGI. This CDR3 is 15 amino acids long. V lost 0 bases, J lost 4 bases, and 3 bases stayed unmatched. The CDR3 spells CASSYSAGQGYGYTF. For the CDR3, the DNA is TGTGCCAGCAGTTACTCCGCGGGACAGGGCTATGGCTACACCTTC.

The chain employs TRBV19 and TRBJ2-7, with TRBD2 matching over 9 bases. Looked up from germline, CDR1 is LNHDA and CDR2 is SQIVND (reference sequence). The CDR3 loop spans 13 amino acids. The V gene end was trimmed by 6 bases and the J gene end by 3 bases; junction bases not matched to a gene: 3. CDR3 protein: CASSRLADYEQYF. The DNA for the CDR3 is TGTGCCAGTAGCCGACTAGCGGACTACGAGCAGTACTTC.

The chain uses TRBV2 and TRBJ2-7, with 7 bases that match TRBD2. The length of the CDR3 is 12 residues. The V and J ends lost 7 bases and 7 bases, in that order; junction bases with no gene match: 7. Germline assignment: CDR1 SNHLY and CDR2 FYNNEI. The CDR3 loop reads CASTRGGGEQYF. The CDR3 DNA reads as TGTGCCAGCACACGCGGGGGTGGTGAGCAGTACTTC.

Remarks on this clone: Other DNA sequences within the sample encode an identical CDR3. CDR3 sequence (DNA): TGTGCCAGCAGCGGCGGAAGCACCGGGGAGCTGTTTTTT. It translates to CASSGGSTGELFF. V usage is TRBV6-6 and J usage is TRBJ2-2; D gene uncertain. Trimming took 6 bases from V and 4 from J, leaving 9 bases between them. Germline CDR1 and CDR2: MNHNY and SVGAGI (reference sequence). The CDR3 contains 13 residues.

V usage is TRBV6-6 and J usage is TRBJ1-2; 7 nucleotides align to TRBD1. Germline-derived CDR1 and CDR2 are MNHNY and SVGAGI (reference sequence). The V gene end was trimmed by 6 bases and the J gene end by 7 bases; junction bases not matched to a gene: 8. The CDR3 is 13 residues long. CDR3 in amino acids: CASSNDRALGYTF. DNA of the CDR3: TGTGCCAGCAGCAACGACAGGGCGCTTGGCTACACCTTC.

The chain combines TRBV19 with TRBJ2-1, with TRBD2 matching 7 bases. The CDR3 sequence is 13 residues long. V lost 6 bases and J lost 3; bases outside the gene matches: 2. Per the germline V gene, CDR1 is LNHDA and CDR2 is SQIVND (reference sequence). The chain's CDR3 is CASSGGNYNEQFF. CDR3 coding DNA: TGTGCCAGTAGCGGGGGGAACTACAATGAGCAGTTCTTC. Using reference TRBV19 and TRBJ2-1 for the parts outside the CDR3, the full variable domain is DGGITQSPKYLFRKEGQNVTLSCEQNLNHDAMYWYRQDPGQGLRLIYYSQIVNDFQKGDIAEGYSVSREKKESFPLTVTSAQKNPTAFYLCASSGGNYNEQFFGPGTRLTVL.

The V call is TRBV2, the J call TRBJ2-1; 9 bases line up with TRBD2. This CDR3 spans 15 amino acids. CDR1 SNHLY and CDR2 FYNNEI come from the germline V gene. The V gene end was trimmed by 7 bases and the J gene end by 3 bases; junction bases not matched to a gene: 7. CDR3 nucleotides: TGTGCCAGCATCCTTAGCGGGAGCGTCTACAATGAGCAGTTCTTC. Protein product: CASILSGSVYNEQFF.

V is TRBV6-4 and J is TRBJ2-7; TRBD2 aligns across 8 bases. The CDR3 extends over 15 amino acids. Germline assignment: CDR1 MRHNA and CDR2 SNTAGT. The J segment lost 2 bases and the V segment lost 3 bases, leaving 6 bases of the junction unmatched. The CDR3 nucleotides read TGTGCCAGCAGTGAGCAAGCGGGAGACACCTACGAGCAGTACTTC. Translated, it gives CASSEQAGDTYEQYF.